These 30 T cell receptor beta chains share one sample of origin, sequenced in a study of cytomegalovirus exposure and HLA in healthy donors. Clones were sequenced by immunoSEQ multiplex PCR, and TCRdb holds only the in-frame ones, with some missing. The data contain some 160,000 clones, approximately 90% of them seen just once; the ten biggest clones take up 0.6% to 0.85%. Sequenced sample: PBMCs. The receptors come from a man aged 18 to 30 in good health and CMV-seronegative.

CDR3 sequence: CASRGQGWYEQYF. CDR3 nucleotides: TGTGCCAGCAGGGGACAGGGATGGTACGAGCAGTACTTC. The chain combines TRBV27 with TRBJ2-7; 9 nucleotides agree with TRBD1. The V gene end was trimmed by 6 bases and the J gene end by 4 bases; junction bases not matched to a gene: 4. The CDR3 is 13 amino acids. Germline assignment: CDR1 MNHEY and CDR2 SMNVEV (reference sequence).

The chain couples TRBV5-1 to TRBJ2-5, with 7 positions matching TRBD2. The V segment lost 5 bases and the J segment 1 base; nucleotides outside the gene matches: 5. The CDR3 has 14 amino acids. Germline-derived CDR1 and CDR2 are SGHRS and YFSETQ. The DNA for the CDR3 is TGCGCCAGCAGGGCAGCGGGATTCCAAGAGACCCAGTACTTC. Its protein product is CASRAAGFQETQYF.

This chain links TRBV5-4 with TRBJ2-2; 11 nucleotides align to TRBD2. After removal of 4 bases from V and 2 bases from J, the junction contained 4 bases not matched to a gene. Per the germline V gene, CDR1 is SGHNT and CDR2 is YYREEE (reference sequence). The CDR3 has 16 amino acids. This chain's CDR3 is CASSLGTSGNTGELFF. CDR3 sequence (DNA): TGTGCCAGCAGCCTAGGGACTAGCGGAAACACCGGGGAGCTGTTTTTT.

V gene TRBV5-1 combines with J gene TRBJ2-1; 7 bases line up with TRBD1. CDR3 length: 15 amino acids. Germline loops: CDR1 SGHRS, CDR2 YFSETQ. V shed 2 bases and J 0 bases; nucleotides not matched to a gene: 2. DNA for the CDR3: TGCGCCAGCAGCTTTGGGGACAGCTCCTACAATGAGCAGTTCTTC. Translation: CASSFGDSSYNEQFF.

This rearrangement joins TRBV13 to TRBJ2-5; 12 positions match TRBD2. This CDR3 comprises 18 residues. Losses at the gene ends were 0 bases for V and 2 bases for J; bases not matched to a gene: 7. The V gene's germline CDR1 is PRHDT and CDR2 FYEKMQ (reference sequence). The CDR3 nucleotides are TGTGCCAGCAGCTTAGGCCGGACTAGCGGGGAACTGCAAGAGACCCAGTACTTC. Translation gives CASSLGRTSGELQETQYF. Based on the CDR3 plus reference TRBV13 and TRBJ2-5, the full variable domain is AAGVIQSPRHLIKEKRETATLKCYPIPRHDTVYWYQQGPGQDPQFLISFYEKMQSDKGSIPDRFSAQQFSDYHSELNMSSLELGDSALYFCASSLGRTSGELQETQYFGPGTRLLVL.

The V and J genes are TRBV9 and TRBJ2-1, with 11 bases lining up with TRBD1. The junction had 2 bases not matched to a gene; V was cut back by 0 bases and J by 9 bases. This CDR3 has 14 residues. CDR1 is SGDLS, CDR2 YYNGEE, per germline. The CDR3 DNA is TGTGCCAGCAGCGTAGGGGGACAGGGGGGTGAGCAGTTCTTC. Its translation: CASSVGGQGGEQFF.

The chain carries TRBV10-3 and TRBJ2-2; D remains unclear. Looked up from germline, CDR1 is ENHRY and CDR2 is SYGVKD. This CDR3 comprises 14 residues. V was cut by 4 bases and J by 1 base, with 7 bases left in between. CDR3 sequence reads: CAISVQENTGELFF. The DNA for the CDR3 is TGTGCCATCAGTGTTCAGGAGAACACCGGGGAGCTGTTTTTT.

This clone is a singleton in its sample. The rearrangement links TRBV6-5 to TRBJ2-1; no definite D call. The CDR3 covers 11 residues. V lost 5 bases and J lost 8, with 7 bases in between. Germline-derived CDR1 and CDR2 are MNHEY and SVGAGI. DNA of the CDR3: TGTGCCAGCAGTAACAGAGATGAGCAGTTCTTC. It specifies CASSNRDEQFF.

As for this clone: Germline is not matched at one junction end, which may reflect a read error. This chain uses TRBV5-1 with TRBJ2-2; 12 bases line up with TRBD1. The CDR3 is 15 residues long. Germline lookup yields CDR1 SGHRS and CDR2 YFSETQ. CDR3 in amino acids: CASRGQGAKTGELFF. In nucleotides, the CDR3 is TGCGCCAGCAGGGGACAGGGGGCGAAAACCGGGGAGCTGTTTTTT.

The V gene is TRBV5-1, the J gene TRBJ1-3; maybe TRBD1 (5 bases). V lost 3 bases to trimming and J lost 0 bases, with 10 bases between them. Germline V gives CDR1 SGHRS, CDR2 YFSETQ. The CDR3 is 15 amino acids. As DNA, the CDR3 is TGCGCCAGCAGCTCGCTAGGGGCCTCTGGAAACACCATATATTTT. Translating gives CASSSLGASGNTIYF.

CDR3 loop: CASSVAVAGGHTGELFF. The CDR3 coding sequence is TGTGCCAGCAGCGTAGCAGTCGCCGGGGGGCACACCGGGGAGCTGTTTTTT. The genes are TRBV9 and TRBJ2-2, with D possibly matching TRBD2 (7 bases). The CDR3 is 17 residues long. Germline CDR1 reads SGDLS; CDR2 reads YYNGEE. V was pared by 0 bases and J by 3 bases, with 15 bases between.

This chain connects TRBV13 to TRBJ2-5, with a possible D match to TRBD2 (6 bases). Near its end, the DNA agrees better with TRBJ2-7, so the J call may be wrong. The CDR3 has 13 residues. The germline CDR1 and CDR2 sequences are PRHDT and FYEKMQ (reference sequence). In DNA form, the CDR3 reads TGTGCCAGCAGTCACCAGGAGGGGTACGAGCAGTACTTC. Protein: CASSHQEGYEQYF.

The V call is TRBV18, the J call TRBJ2-7, with a weak D call TRBD2 (5 bases). From germline, CDR1 is KGHSH and CDR2 LQKENI. The CDR3 length is 13 residues. V was clipped by 3 bases and J by 7 bases, with 13 bases between them. CDR3 DNA sequence: TGTGCCAGCTCACCCCCGGGGTCCTCTGAGCAGTACTTC. It specifies CASSPPGSSEQYF.

The V gene is TRBV7-2, the J gene TRBJ2-5, with 14 bases aligning to TRBD2. J was trimmed by 0 bases and V by 1 base; bases with no gene match: 7. The CDR3 loop spans 19 amino acids. The V gene's germline CDR1 is SGHTA and CDR2 FQGNSA. In nucleotides, the CDR3 is TGTGCCAGCAGCTTAGTCGGACTAGCGGGGGGCCTGAACCAAGAGACCCAGTACTTC. Protein: CASSLVGLAGGLNQETQYF.

The chain combines TRBV15 with TRBJ2-7, with 9 bases identical to TRBD1. The CDR3 length is 15 residues. Looked up from germline, CDR1 is LNHNV and CDR2 is YYDKDF (reference sequence). V dropped 3 bases and J dropped 3; count of bases not matched to a gene: 6. CDR3 bases: TGTGCCACCAGCAGGAAGACAGGGGGTATCTACGAGCAGTACTTC. Translating gives CATSRKTGGIYEQYF.

This chain uses TRBV9 with TRBJ2-1; 9 bases fit TRBD2. J lost 2 bases, V lost 6 bases, and 6 bases had no gene match. This CDR3 region has 15 residues. Germline V gene sequence: CDR1 SGDLS, CDR2 YYNGEE. The CDR3 region has the DNA TGTGCCAGCACGCCAGCGGGAGGCGCCTACAATGAGCAGTTCTTC. Translating gives CASTPAGGAYNEQFF.

The chain uses TRBV5-1 and TRBJ2-3; D gene unclear. The germline V gene encodes CDR1 SGHRS and CDR2 YFSETQ. The CDR3 covers 15 residues. V lost 0 bases and J 0 bases, leaving 8 bases between the germline ends. CDR3 DNA sequence: TGCGCCAGCAGCTTGGGGGCCTCTAGCACAGATACGCAGTATTTT. The encoded protein is CASSLGASSTDTQYF. The complete variable domain, with remaining parts taken from reference TRBV5-1 and TRBJ2-3, reads KAGVTQTPRYLIKTRGQQVTLSCSPISGHRSVSWYQQTPGQGLQFLFEYFSETQRNKGNFPGRFSGRQFSNSRSEMNVSTLELGDSALYLCASSLGASSTDTQYFGPGTRLTVL.

This chain connects TRBV27 to TRBJ2-1; D might be TRBD2 (6 bases). Germline V lookup: CDR1 MNHEY, CDR2 SMNVEV (reference sequence). V lost 4 bases to trimming and J lost 9 bases, with 16 bases between them. The CDR3 is 14 residues long. The CDR3 DNA sequence: TGTGCCAGCAGTTCCGGGACTTCTGTTTTTGAGCAGTTCTTC. Protein sequence: CASSSGTSVFEQFF.

This clone was detected only once. The V call is TRBV27, the J call TRBJ2-7, with TRBD1 matching over 7 bases. From germline, CDR1 is MNHEY and CDR2 SMNVEV (reference sequence). V was clipped by 5 bases and J by 3 bases; unmatched bases: 13. The CDR3 extends over 16 amino acids. CDR3 DNA: TGTGCCAGCAGTCCTTTTACACCTGACAGGGACTACGAGCAGTACTTC. The encoded protein is CASSPFTPDRDYEQYF.

The genes are TRBV19 and TRBJ2-2; 8 bases agree with TRBD1. From germline, CDR1 is LNHDA and CDR2 SQIVND (reference sequence). The CDR3 runs to 16 residues. V dropped 7 bases and J dropped 6; count of bases not matched to a gene: 13. DNA for the CDR3: TGTGCCAGTAATCGCGAGCGAGCACAGGGGGCCGGGGAGCTGTTTTTT. Amino acids: CASNRERAQGAGELFF.

The rearrangement uses TRBV10-3 and TRBJ1-2; unclear D gene. V was cut by 1 base and J by 4 bases, with 13 bases left in between. Germline V gene lookup returns CDR1 ENHRY and CDR2 SYGVKD. This CDR3 comprises 15 residues. The CDR3 region has the DNA TGTGCCATCAGTGAGTGGGAGACCGGGAGCTATGGCTACACCTTC. This encodes CAISEWETGSYGYTF.

The chain combines TRBV9 with TRBJ1-2; 9 nucleotides match TRBD1. Losses at the gene ends were 0 bases for V and 7 bases for J; bases not matched to a gene: 7. Germline V lookup: CDR1 SGDLS, CDR2 YYNGEE. This CDR3 contains 15 residues. DNA for the CDR3: TGTGCCAGCAGCGTAGATAACAGGGGGCTTCGTGGCTACACCTTC. Its translation is CASSVDNRGLRGYTF.

The DNA for the CDR3 is TGTGCCTGGAGTGTACCATCGGCAGGGGGCGCCTACGAGCAGTACTTC. It translates to CAWSVPSAGGAYEQYF. The genes are TRBV30 and TRBJ2-7; TRBD1 matches 8 bases. With 0 bases clipped from V and 2 bases from J, the junction kept 9 bases outside the gene matches. The CDR3 is made up of 16 amino acids. Germline V gene data show CDR1 as GTSNPN and CDR2 as SVGIG (reference sequence).

The gene calls are TRBV2 and TRBJ2-1; D not certain. The CDR3 is 15 amino acids. Per the germline V gene, CDR1 is SNHLY and CDR2 is FYNNEI. V lost 0 bases and J lost 2, with 8 bases in between. Here the CDR3 reads CASSEAERPYNEQFF. The CDR3 DNA reads TGTGCCAGCAGTGAAGCTGAGCGTCCCTACAATGAGCAGTTCTTC.

This chain links TRBV18 with TRBJ1-2; D uncertain. V was shortened by 0 bases and J by 4 bases, with 9 bases between the two germline ends. The CDR3 contains 14 residues. Germline assignment: CDR1 KGHSH and CDR2 LQKENI. The CDR3 DNA sequence: TGTGCCAGCTCACCACCGAACCGCGTCTATGGCTACACCTTC. Its translation: CASSPPNRVYGYTF.

The rearrangement links TRBV6-5 to TRBJ1-2; 10 bases match TRBD1. V gave up 2 bases and J gave up 8 bases; unmatched junction bases: 8. Germline-derived CDR1 and CDR2 are MNHEY and SVGAGI. The CDR3 has 15 amino acids. The CDR3 sequence: CASSYLDRGYDGYTF. The CDR3 bases are TGTGCCAGCAGTTACCTGGACAGGGGGTATGACGGCTACACCTTC.

This clone was found a few times. The gene calls are TRBV30 and TRBJ2-7, with D possibly matching TRBD1 (5 bases). Trimming pared 3 bases from V and 5 bases from J, leaving 11 bases between. Germline CDR1 reads GTSNPN; CDR2 reads SVGIG (reference sequence). This CDR3 is built from 12 residues. Here the CDR3 DNA reads TGTGCCTGGAGCCCAGGGTTCGACGAGCAGTACTTC. Its translation: CAWSPGFDEQYF.

V usage is TRBV6-5 and J usage is TRBJ2-1; 9 bases match TRBD2. In germline, CDR1 is MNHEY, CDR2 SVGAGI. V trimming: 5 bases; J trimming: 9 bases; junction bases outside the gene matches: 8. The CDR3 has 14 residues. CDR3: CASSLSGSLREQFF. The CDR3 DNA is TGTGCCAGCAGTCTTAGCGGGAGTTTACGTGAGCAGTTCTTC.

The rearrangement joins TRBV11-2 to TRBJ2-5, with 15 bases matching TRBD2. This CDR3 contains 19 residues. The trim removed 5 bases at V and 4 bases at J, leaving 14 bases unmatched. Germline values: CDR1 SGHAT, CDR2 FQNNGV. The CDR3 is CASSQRRTSGGAVRETQYF. The CDR3 DNA is TGTGCCAGCAGCCAACGACGGACTAGCGGGGGGGCCGTCAGAGAGACCCAGTACTTC.

CDR3 amino acids: CASSLVGGANTGELFF. The DNA of the CDR3 is TGTGCCAGCAGCTTAGTGGGAGGGGCGAACACCGGGGAGCTGTTTTTT. This rearrangement joins TRBV7-2 to TRBJ2-2; 7 bases match TRBD2. Unmatched junction bases numbered 2, after V lost 1 base and J lost 0 bases. Germline CDR1 reads SGHTA; CDR2 reads FQGNSA. This CDR3 is built from 16 residues. Looking up the rest from reference TRBV7-2 and TRBJ2-2 gives the full variable domain: GAGVSQSPSNKVTEKGKDVELRCDPISGHTALYWYRQSLGQGLEFLIYFQGNSAPDKSGLPSDRFSAERTGGSVSTLTIQRTQQEDSAVYLCASSLVGGANTGELFFGEGSRLTVL.